These T cell receptor beta chains were read from a single sample in a study of T-cell memory formation after mild COVID-19. TCRdb re-analysed the 5' RACE reads in MiXCR, keeping a single row per CDR3 protein. The top ten hold roughly 21% of the sample, which has about 260,000 distinct CDR3 sequences, approximately 16% seen once. Material for sequencing was PBMCs or a T cell subset sorted from them (not recorded which). These TCRs come from a man between 18 and 35 years old who had mild COVID-19 (a few samples of this study predate the infection). Cell type and time point are not known. CDR3s include the opening cysteine and the closing phenylalanine or tryptophan. The D gene is left open where the match is weak. Size tells how often a clone was seen (once, few, many) or the class of an expanded clone, and some rows leave it out.

size: .
D: TRBD1
V: TRBV12-3/TRBV12-4
J: TRBJ2-3
CDR3: CASSSRDRDSTDTQYF
DNA: TGTGCCAGCAGTTCCCGAGACAGGGATAGCACAGATACGCAGTATTTT

size: few
D: TRBD1
V: TRBV27
J: TRBJ1-1
CDR3: CASRPGGLVSEAFF
DNA: TGTGCCAGCAGACCAGGGGGACTAGTTTCTGAAGCTTTCTTT

size: few
D: .
V: TRBV6-6
J: TRBJ2-4
CDR3: CASSYSRPSGIQYF
DNA: TGTGCCAGCAGTTACTCGCGTCCGTCCGGCATTCAGTACTTC

size: few
D: .
V: TRBV7-8
J: TRBJ1-6
CDR3: CASSLFRGNGSPLHF
DNA: TGTGCCAGCAGCTTATTTAGGGGCAACGGATCCCCCCTCCACTTT

size: few
D: TRBD2
V: TRBV7-2
J: TRBJ2-3
CDR3: CASRSSGALTDTQYF
DNA: TGTGCCAGCAGGTCTAGCGGGGCGCTGACAGATACGCAGTATTTT

size: few
D: TRBD2
V: TRBV7-2
J: TRBJ2-7
CDR3: CASSLAPGLAGIYEQYF
DNA: TGTGCCAGCAGCTTAGCTCCCGGACTAGCGGGGATCTACGAGCAGTACTTC

size: few
D: .
V: TRBV4-3
J: TRBJ2-3
CDR3: CASSQEWGGGATDTQYF
DNA: TGCGCCAGCAGCCAAGAGTGGGGAGGGGGCGCGACAGATACGCAGTATTTT

size: .
D: TRBD2
V: TRBV28
J: TRBJ2-1
CDR3: CASSPLGSGGLYNEQFF
DNA: TGTGCCAGCAGTCCTCTCGGAAGCGGGGGACTGTACAATGAGCAGTTCTTC

size: few
D: .
V: TRBV20-1
J: TRBJ1-2
CDR3: CSAPNGNGYGYTF
DNA: TGCAGTGCCCCGAACGGGAACGGCTATGGCTACACCTTC

size: few
D: .
V: TRBV7-9
J: TRBJ1-2
CDR3: CASRPAAGSNYGYTF
DNA: TGTGCCAGCAGACCAGCGGCGGGATCTAACTATGGCTACACCTTC

size: .
D: .
V: TRBV5-1
J: TRBJ2-7
CDR3: CASSLRFIHEQYF
DNA: TGCGCCAGCAGCTTGCGCTTTATCCACGAGCAGTACTTC

size: few
D: .
V: TRBV12-3/TRBV12-4
J: TRBJ1-1
CDR3: CASRNRARAFF
DNA: TGTGCCAGCAGGAACAGGGCCCGAGCTTTCTTT

size: .
D: .
V: TRBV4-1
J: TRBJ2-1
CDR3: CASSQPLGGVTRRYNEQFF
DNA: TGCGCCAGCAGCCAACCCCTAGGGGGGGTTACCCGGAGGTACAATGAGCAGTTCTTC

size: .
D: .
V: TRBV7-9
J: TRBJ1-2
CDR3: CASSLRQIYGYTF
DNA: TGTGCCAGCAGCTTAAGACAGATCTATGGCTACACCTTC

size: few
D: TRBD1
V: TRBV12-3/TRBV12-4
J: TRBJ2-2
CDR3: CASSPWGQGGTGELFF
DNA: TGTGCCAGCAGTCCATGGGGACAGGGTGGAACCGGGGAGCTGTTTTTT

size: .
D: TRBD1
V: TRBV12-3/TRBV12-4
J: TRBJ1-5
CDR3: CASSLRTGTGNQPQHF
DNA: TGTGCCAGCAGTTTACGGACCGGGACAGGAAATCAGCCCCAGCATTTT

size: .
D: .
V: TRBV12-3/TRBV12-4
J: TRBJ2-3
CDR3: CASSARSGPDTQYF
DNA: TGTGCCAGCAGCGCCAGGTCCGGGCCAGATACGCAGTATTTT

size: few
D: .
V: TRBV12-3/TRBV12-4
J: TRBJ2-3
CDR3: CASSSGYSDTQYF
DNA: TGTGCCAGCAGTAGCGGGTACTCAGATACGCAGTATTTT

size: .
D: .
V: TRBV20-1
J: TRBJ2-7
CDR3: CSARDVLGAPPYEQYF
DNA: TGCAGTGCTAGAGACGTGCTAGGGGCCCCGCCCTACGAGCAGTACTTC

size: .
D: .
V: TRBV20-1
J: TRBJ1-6
CDR3: CSASMDVWAPLHF
DNA: TGCAGTGCTAGTATGGACGTCTGGGCACCCCTCCACTTT

size: few
D: .
V: TRBV20-1
J: TRBJ2-4
CDR3: CSAPSWEVDIQYF
DNA: TGCAGTGCCCCCTCGTGGGAGGTAGACATTCAGTACTTC

size: once
D: TRBD1
V: TRBV14
J: TRBJ1-1
CDR3: CASSQERQGEAFF
DNA: TGTGCCAGCAGCCAAGAAAGACAGGGAGAAGCTTTCTTT

size: .
D: .
V: TRBV24-1
J: TRBJ2-3
CDR3: CATRATSTDTQYF
DNA: TGTGCCACCAGGGCAACAAGCACAGATACGCAGTATTTT

size: few
D: .
V: TRBV7-9
J: TRBJ1-4
CDR3: CASRPGQNEKLFF
DNA: TGTGCCAGCCGCCCCGGACAGAATGAAAAACTGTTTTTT

size: many
D: .
V: TRBV7-9
J: TRBJ2-2
CDR3: CASSLGLEVLTTGELFF
DNA: TGTGCCAGCAGCTTAGGACTTGAGGTTCTTACCACCGGGGAGCTGTTTTTT

size: few
D: TRBD2
V: TRBV4-2
J: TRBJ2-3
CDR3: CASSQEGTSSTDTQYF
DNA: TGTGCCAGCAGCCAAGAAGGGACTAGCAGCACAGATACGCAGTATTTT

size: .
D: TRBD1
V: TRBV6-5
J: TRBJ2-2
CDR3: CASRRGQGTTGELFF
DNA: TGTGCCAGCAGAAGGGGACAGGGGACGACCGGGGAGCTGTTTTTT

size: few
D: .
V: TRBV18
J: TRBJ1-5
CDR3: CASSPGGFNQPQHF
DNA: TGTGCCAGCTCACCAGGGGGCTTCAATCAGCCCCAGCATTTT

size: .
D: .
V: TRBV7-9
J: TRBJ2-7
CDR3: CASSFQGWDEQYF
DNA: TGTGCCAGCAGCTTCCAAGGTTGGGACGAGCAGTACTTC

size: few
D: TRBD1
V: TRBV30
J: TRBJ2-5
CDR3: CASTRTGGFETQYF
DNA: TGTGCCTCAACCAGGACAGGGGGCTTTGAGACCCAGTACTTC

size: few
D: .
V: TRBV6-5
J: TRBJ1-1
CDR3: CASSPNLNTEAFF
DNA: TGTGCCAGCAGTCCCAACTTGAACACTGAAGCTTTCTTT

size: .
D: TRBD1
V: TRBV6-6
J: TRBJ2-7
CDR3: CASSMDRGYGEQYF
DNA: TGTGCCAGCAGTATGGACAGGGGTTATGGCGAGCAGTACTTC

size: .
D: .
V: TRBV2
J: TRBJ1-2
CDR3: CASTPEGGYTF
DNA: TGTGCCAGCACCCCAGAGGGGGGCTACACCTTC

size: few
D: .
V: TRBV5-1
J: TRBJ2-5
CDR3: CASSLSLQETQYF
DNA: TGCGCCAGCAGCTTATCCCTTCAAGAGACCCAGTACTTC

size: few
D: TRBD2
V: TRBV4-2
J: TRBJ2-5
CDR3: CASSPAWRLAGERETQYF
DNA: TGTGCCAGCAGTCCTGCTTGGCGGCTAGCGGGGGAGCGGGAGACCCAGTACTTC

size: .
D: .
V: TRBV7-9
J: TRBJ1-1
CDR3: CASTPPVLASAFF
DNA: TGTGCCAGCACCCCCCCCGTTCTAGCGAGCGCTTTCTTT

size: .
D: TRBD1
V: TRBV18
J: TRBJ1-1
CDR3: CASSVRGAEAFF
DNA: TGTGCCAGCTCAGTCAGGGGGGCAGAAGCTTTCTTT